The source of this TCR beta chain is a study of shared clonotypes between healthy human individuals. The CDR3 is 16 residues long. Trimming shortened V by 4 bases and J by 2 bases, and 15 bases separated the two germline ends. The germline V gene encodes CDR1 LNHDA and CDR2 SQIVND (reference sequence). TCRdb's table, derived via immunoSEQ multiplex PCR, lists solely in-frame clones and lacks some. This sample has approximately 2,300,000 clones, with about nine tenths found just once. The study separated CD4+ cells into CD45RA+ naive and CD45RA-negative memory subsets. Sequences were obtained from naive CD4+ T cells from PBMCs. As to subset: CD45RA+ positively selected. The rearrangement links TRBV19 to TRBJ1-3; D remains unclear. This receptor was identified in a man in his late teens or twenties in good health. Some clones in this sample may be carry-over from other donors' samples. CDR3: CASSSGEARTGNTIYF. The CDR3, as DNA: TGTGCCAGTAGTAGCGGGGAGGCACGAACTGGAAACACCATATATTTT.